Listed below are T cell receptor beta chains from one sample, sequenced in a study of cytomegalovirus exposure and HLA in healthy donors. The table came from immunoSEQ multiplex PCR; TCRdb's copy has only in-frame clones and leaves some out. The data show some 160,000 clones, 60% to 80% seen once. What was sequenced was PBMCs. These receptors were taken from a woman aged 25 to 39 in good health and CMV-seronegative. Both conserved end residues are part of each CDR3. The D gene is left open where the match is weak. Clone size appears in some rows only: once, few, many, or a class for an expanded clone.

CDR3nt	CDR3aa	abundance	v_gene	d_gene	j_gene
TGTGCCAGCAGCTCTATGACTAGCGGGGGAGATACGCAGTATTTT	CASSSMTSGGDTQYF	NA	TRBV5-4	TRBD2	TRBJ2-3
TGTGCCAGCAGTGGGAGGGGAGCAGGGCCAGAAAAACTGTTTTTT	CASSGRGAGPEKLFF	NA	TRBV6-1	NA	TRBJ1-4
TGCGCCAGCAGCTTGGCAGTAAGCTCCTACAATGAGCAGTTCTTC	CASSLAVSSYNEQFF	NA	TRBV5-1	NA	TRBJ2-1
TGTGCCAGCAGCGCCGCATGGGGAGGCTATGGCTACACCTTC	CASSAAWGGYGYTF	NA	TRBV9	NA	TRBJ1-2
TGTGCCAGCAGCCAAGCAACTAACAGGGCTGGAAACACCATATATTTT	CASSQATNRAGNTIYF	NA	TRBV4-2	NA	TRBJ1-3
TGCAGCGTTGGGGAAGGGGAGGATGAAAAACTGTTTTTT	CSVGEGEDEKLFF	NA	TRBV29-1	NA	TRBJ1-4
TGTGCCAGCAGCCCGAGGTGGGAGGTGCGGACCCAGTACTTC	CASSPRWEVRTQYF	NA	TRBV5-5	NA	TRBJ2-5
TGTGCCAGCAGCTCCGGGTCCTACTACAATGAGCAGTTCTTC	CASSSGSYYNEQFF	NA	TRBV5-4	NA	TRBJ2-1
TGCGCCAGCAGCCCCCTGAGGGGGTCGACCACTGAAGCTTTCTTT	CASSPLRGSTTEAFF	NA	TRBV5-1	NA	TRBJ1-1
TGTGCCAGCAGTTACTGGGACAGTTCTAACTATGGCTACACCTTC	CASSYWDSSNYGYTF	NA	TRBV6-5	TRBD1	TRBJ1-2
TGTGCCAGTAGTATAGCCAGAGGGCTCCAAGAGACCCAGTACTTC	CASSIARGLQETQYF	once	TRBV19	NA	TRBJ2-5
TGTGCCAGCAGTTCCATACTTCTGAACACTGAAGCTTTCTTT	CASSSILLNTEAFF	NA	TRBV6-5	NA	TRBJ1-1
TGTGCCAGCAGCCCTATAGGGGGACAGGGAGGCAGGAATGAGCAGTTCTTC	CASSPIGGQGGRNEQFF	few	TRBV7-3	TRBD1	TRBJ2-1
TGTGCCAGCACCAGGGATCTTTTAGAGACCCAGTACTTC	CASTRDLLETQYF	once	TRBV2	NA	TRBJ2-5
TGTGCCACCAGCAGACGGACGGGGGTGACTAATGAAAAACTGTTTTTT	CATSRRTGVTNEKLFF	NA	TRBV15	NA	TRBJ1-4
TGTGCCAGCACCTCAGGGGGCGCCTACAATGAGCAGTTCTTC	CASTSGGAYNEQFF	NA	TRBV2	TRBD1	TRBJ2-1
TGCAGCGTTGGCAGATCGATGAACAATGAGCAGTTCTTC	CSVGRSMNNEQFF	NA	TRBV29-1	NA	TRBJ2-1
TGTGCCGTCTCTAAGGACAGGGGGTTTGAGACCCAGTACTTC	CAVSKDRGFETQYF	once	TRBV15	TRBD1	TRBJ2-5
TGTGCCAGCAGCTCAGGGGGAAATGAGCAGTTCTTC	CASSSGGNEQFF	NA	TRBV7-3	TRBD1	TRBJ2-1